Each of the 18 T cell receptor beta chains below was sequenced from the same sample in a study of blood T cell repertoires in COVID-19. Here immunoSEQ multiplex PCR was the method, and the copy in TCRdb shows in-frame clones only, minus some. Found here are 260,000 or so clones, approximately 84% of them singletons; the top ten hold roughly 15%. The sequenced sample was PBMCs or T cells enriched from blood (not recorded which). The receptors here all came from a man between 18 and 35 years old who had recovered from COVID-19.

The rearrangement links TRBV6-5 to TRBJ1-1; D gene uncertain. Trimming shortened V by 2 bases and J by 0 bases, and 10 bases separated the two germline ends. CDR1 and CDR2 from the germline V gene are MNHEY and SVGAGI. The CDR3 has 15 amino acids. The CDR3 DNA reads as TGTGCCAGCAGTTACCGAGGGTACCTGAACACTGAAGCTTTCTTT. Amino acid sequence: CASSYRGYLNTEAFF.

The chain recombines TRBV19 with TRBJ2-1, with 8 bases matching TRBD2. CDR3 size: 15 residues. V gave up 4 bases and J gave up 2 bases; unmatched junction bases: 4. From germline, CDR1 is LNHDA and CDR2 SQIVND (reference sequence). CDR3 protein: CASSRSGGAYNEQFF. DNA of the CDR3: TGTGCCAGTAGTAGATCGGGGGGGGCCTACAATGAGCAGTTCTTC.

CDR3 bases: TGTGCCAGTTCGGACAGGGTGGCTGAAGCTTTCTTT. Translated: CASSDRVAEAFF. The gene calls are TRBV2 and TRBJ1-1, with TRBD1 matching 8 bases. CDR3 length equals 12 residues. The germline gives CDR1 SNHLY, CDR2 FYNNEI. V was clipped by 9 bases and J by 6 bases; unmatched bases: 6.

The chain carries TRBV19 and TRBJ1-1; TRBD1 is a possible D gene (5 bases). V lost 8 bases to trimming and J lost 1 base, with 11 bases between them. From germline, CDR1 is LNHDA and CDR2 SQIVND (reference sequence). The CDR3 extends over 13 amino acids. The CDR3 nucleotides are TGTGCCAGTCGGATGGGGGGGAACACTGAAGCTTTCTTT. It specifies CASRMGGNTEAFF.

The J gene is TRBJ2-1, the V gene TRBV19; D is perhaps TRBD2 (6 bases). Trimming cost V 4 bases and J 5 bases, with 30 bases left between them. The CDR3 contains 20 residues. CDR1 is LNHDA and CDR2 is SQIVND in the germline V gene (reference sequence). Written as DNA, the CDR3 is TGTGCCAGTAGTACCCGCGGGATATCGGAGTTCTCTATTAGGGACAATGAGCAGTTCTTC. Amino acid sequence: CASSTRGISEFSIRDNEQFF. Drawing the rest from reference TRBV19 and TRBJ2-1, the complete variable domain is DGGITQSPKYLFRKEGQNVTLSCEQNLNHDAMYWYRQDPGQGLRLIYYSQIVNDFQKGDIAEGYSVSREKKESFPLTVTSAQKNPTAFYLCASSTRGISEFSIRDNEQFFGPGTRLTVL.

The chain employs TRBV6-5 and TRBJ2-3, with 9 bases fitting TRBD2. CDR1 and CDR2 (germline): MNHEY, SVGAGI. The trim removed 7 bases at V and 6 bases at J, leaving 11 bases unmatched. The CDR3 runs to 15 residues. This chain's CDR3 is CASILGPLAGDTQYF. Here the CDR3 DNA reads TGTGCCAGCATATTGGGTCCTCTAGCGGGGGATACGCAGTATTTT.

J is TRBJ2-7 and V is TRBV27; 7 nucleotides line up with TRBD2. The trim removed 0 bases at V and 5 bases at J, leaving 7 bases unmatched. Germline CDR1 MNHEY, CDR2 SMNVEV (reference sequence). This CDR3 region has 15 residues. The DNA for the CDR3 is TGTGCCAGCAGTTTATCGGGCGGGAGTGGCAACGAGCAGTACTTC. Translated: CASSLSGGSGNEQYF.

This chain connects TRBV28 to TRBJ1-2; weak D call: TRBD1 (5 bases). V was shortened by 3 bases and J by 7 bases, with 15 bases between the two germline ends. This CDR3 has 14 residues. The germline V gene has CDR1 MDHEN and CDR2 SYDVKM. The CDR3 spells CASSLPVVRGGYTF. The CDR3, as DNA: TGTGCCAGCAGTTTGCCCGTCGTAAGGGGTGGCTACACCTTC.

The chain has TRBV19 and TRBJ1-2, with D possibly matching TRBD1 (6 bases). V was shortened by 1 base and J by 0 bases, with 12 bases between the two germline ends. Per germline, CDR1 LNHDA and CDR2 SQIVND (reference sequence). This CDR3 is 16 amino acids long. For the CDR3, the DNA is TGTGCCAGTAGTATAGGCGGACAGATTCCTAACTATGGCTACACCTTC. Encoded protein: CASSIGGQIPNYGYTF.

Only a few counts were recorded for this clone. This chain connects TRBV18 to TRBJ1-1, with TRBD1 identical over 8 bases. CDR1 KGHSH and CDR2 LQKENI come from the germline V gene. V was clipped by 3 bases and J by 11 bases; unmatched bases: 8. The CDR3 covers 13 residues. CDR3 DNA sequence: TGTGCCAGCTCACCTCCTGACAGGGGCCAGGCTTTCTTT. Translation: CASSPPDRGQAFF.

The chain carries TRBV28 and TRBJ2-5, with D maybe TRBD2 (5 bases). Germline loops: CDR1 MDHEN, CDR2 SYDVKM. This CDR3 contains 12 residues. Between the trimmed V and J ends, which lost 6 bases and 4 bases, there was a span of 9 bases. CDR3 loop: CASSTEGETQYF. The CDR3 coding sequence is TGTGCCAGCAGCACCGAGGGAGAGACCCAGTACTTC. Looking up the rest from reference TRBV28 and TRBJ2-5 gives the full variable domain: DVKVTQSSRYLVKRTGEKVFLECVQDMDHENMFWYRQDPGLGLRLIYFSYDVKMKEKGDIPEGYSVSREKKERFSLILESASTNQTSMYLCASSTEGETQYFGPGTRLLVL.

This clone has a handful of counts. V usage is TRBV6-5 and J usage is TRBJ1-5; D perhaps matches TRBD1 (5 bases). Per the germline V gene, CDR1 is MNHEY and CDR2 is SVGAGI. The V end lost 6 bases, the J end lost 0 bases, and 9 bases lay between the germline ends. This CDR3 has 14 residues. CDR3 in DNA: TGTGCCAGCAGGGGGGGTTATAGCAATCAGCCCCAGCATTTT. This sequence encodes CASRGGYSNQPQHF.

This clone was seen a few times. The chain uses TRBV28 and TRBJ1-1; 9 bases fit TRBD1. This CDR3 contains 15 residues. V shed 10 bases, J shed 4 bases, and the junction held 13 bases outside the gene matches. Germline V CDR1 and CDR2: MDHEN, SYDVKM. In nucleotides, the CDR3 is TGTGCCAACAAGAGAGCGGGACAGGGAGGCACTGAAGCTTTCTTT. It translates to CANKRAGQGGTEAFF.

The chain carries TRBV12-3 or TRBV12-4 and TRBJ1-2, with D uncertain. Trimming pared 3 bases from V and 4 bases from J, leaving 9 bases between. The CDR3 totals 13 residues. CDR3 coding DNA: TGTGCCAGCAGTTTCGAACGGGGCTATGGCTACACCTTC. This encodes CASSFERGYGYTF.

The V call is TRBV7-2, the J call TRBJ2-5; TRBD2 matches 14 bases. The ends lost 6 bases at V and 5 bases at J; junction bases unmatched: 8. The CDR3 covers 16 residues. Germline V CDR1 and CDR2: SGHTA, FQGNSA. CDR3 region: CASRGGLAGVAETQYF. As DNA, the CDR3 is TGTGCCAGCAGGGGGGGACTAGCGGGAGTGGCGGAGACCCAGTACTTC.

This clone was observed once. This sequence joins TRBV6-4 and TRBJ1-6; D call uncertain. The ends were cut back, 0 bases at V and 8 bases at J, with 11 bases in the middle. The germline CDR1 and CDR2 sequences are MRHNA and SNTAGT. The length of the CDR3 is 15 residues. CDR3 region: CASSDSSLGDSPLHF. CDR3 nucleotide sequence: TGTGCCAGCAGTGACTCGTCCCTTGGAGATTCACCCCTCCACTTT.

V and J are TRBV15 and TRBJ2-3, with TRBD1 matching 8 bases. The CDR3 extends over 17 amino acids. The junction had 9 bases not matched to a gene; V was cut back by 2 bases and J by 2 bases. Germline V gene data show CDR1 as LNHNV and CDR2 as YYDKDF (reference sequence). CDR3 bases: TGTGCCACCAGCAGATCCCGGGGGACAGGAGTCACAGATACGCAGTATTTT. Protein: CATSRSRGTGVTDTQYF.

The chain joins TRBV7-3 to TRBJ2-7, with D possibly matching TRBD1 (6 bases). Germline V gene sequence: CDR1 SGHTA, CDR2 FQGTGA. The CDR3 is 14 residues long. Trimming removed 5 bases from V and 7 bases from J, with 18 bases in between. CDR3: CASSPTTSRGEQYF. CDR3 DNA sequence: TGTGCCAGCAGCCCGACCACCAGTAGGGGGGAGCAGTACTTC.